A single sample gave rise to the 26 T cell receptor beta chains below, sequenced in a study of blood T cell repertoires in COVID-19. Clones were read by immunoSEQ multiplex PCR, and TCRdb kept only the in-frame ones, dropping some. The sample lists 150,000 to 200,000 clones, roughly 90% occurring once. Sequencing was done on a sample of peripheral blood. These receptors originate from a man in his 60s with active or convalescent COVID-19.

The chain carries TRBV27 and TRBJ2-3, with 8 positions matching TRBD1. The CDR3 loop spans 15 amino acids. Germline V gene sequence: CDR1 MNHEY, CDR2 SMNVEV (reference sequence). Trimming cost V 2 bases and J 1 base; bases outside gene matches: 2. The CDR3 region has the DNA TGTGCCAGCAGTTTACGCAGGGGGCGCACAGATACGCAGTATTTT. This sequence encodes CASSLRRGRTDTQYF.

The rearrangement joins TRBV5-5 to TRBJ2-2; TRBD1 agrees at 7 bases. Germline V lookup: CDR1 SGHKS, CDR2 YYEKEE (reference sequence). J was trimmed by 2 bases and V by 4 bases; bases with no gene match: 8. The CDR3 is made up of 16 amino acids. The CDR3 DNA sequence: TGTGCCAGCAGCCGACCAGGGACAGTAAACACCGGGGAGCTGTTTTTT. Translation gives CASSRPGTVNTGELFF.

The chain recombines TRBV29-1 with TRBJ1-1; D call uncertain. Germline V gene lookup returns CDR1 SQVTM and CDR2 ANQGSEA. The CDR3 has 13 amino acids. V lost 1 base to trimming and J lost 0 bases, with 6 bases between them. CDR3 DNA: TGCAGCGTTGAAGGGCAAATGAACACTGAAGCTTTCTTT. It is translated as CSVEGQMNTEAFF.

In this sample, this clone turned up a few times. One junction end does not reproduce the germline sequence, and a read error may be involved. The J gene is TRBJ2-6, the V gene TRBV19; 7 bases fit TRBD1. The CDR3 contains 13 residues. The germline V gene encodes CDR1 LNHDA and CDR2 SQIVND (reference sequence). The CDR3 nucleotides are TGTGCCAGTAGTCCCGGGACAGCCAGCGTCCTGACTTTC. Translated, it gives CASSPGTASVLTF.

The chain recombines TRBV27 with TRBJ1-2; D gene unclear. The germline V gene encodes CDR1 MNHEY and CDR2 SMNVEV (reference sequence). The CDR3 sequence is 14 residues long. V lost 3 bases to trimming and J lost 4 bases, with 12 bases between them. CDR3 sequence (DNA): TGTGCCAGCAGTTTTGCCCAGGCAGCCTATGGCTACACCTTC. Protein sequence: CASSFAQAAYGYTF.

This CDR3 reads CASRDRVLTEAFF. In DNA form, the CDR3 reads TGTGCCAGCAGGGACAGGGTCTTGACTGAAGCTTTCTTT. This chain uses TRBV2 with TRBJ1-1, with 8 positions matching TRBD1. Germline V gives CDR1 SNHLY, CDR2 FYNNEI. V trimming: 6 bases; J trimming: 5 bases; junction bases outside the gene matches: 5. The CDR3 spans 13 residues.

The chain recombines TRBV14 with TRBJ1-2, with D maybe TRBD1 (6 bases). CDR3 size: 13 residues. Per the germline V gene, CDR1 is SGHDN and CDR2 is FVKESK. The ends were cut back, 4 bases at V and 4 bases at J, with 10 bases in the middle. CDR3 bases: TGTGCCAGCAGCCCCGGGACAATCTATGGCTACACCTTC. Translated, it gives CASSPGTIYGYTF.

The rearrangement uses TRBV7-2 and TRBJ2-5; 7 nucleotides match TRBD1. The CDR3 covers 13 residues. J was trimmed by 2 bases and V by 5 bases; bases with no gene match: 2. From germline, CDR1 is SGHTA and CDR2 FQGNSA. The CDR3 DNA sequence: TGTGCCAGCAGCCAGGGACAGCAAGAGACCCAGTACTTC. Translation gives CASSQGQQETQYF.

This clone was observed a few times. This chain uses TRBV19 with TRBJ2-2; maybe TRBD1 (6 bases). The CDR3 has 18 residues. Germline V gene sequence: CDR1 LNHDA, CDR2 SQIVND (reference sequence). Trimming took off 1 base at V and 7 bases at J, with 22 bases between the two ends. Here the CDR3 reads CASSIGWKGRGHGGELFF. DNA for the CDR3: TGTGCCAGTAGTATAGGTTGGAAGGGACGGGGACACGGCGGGGAGCTGTTTTTT.

The chain recombines TRBV5-4 with TRBJ1-2; TRBD1 is a possible D gene (6 bases). Germline V gives CDR1 SGHNT, CDR2 YYREEE (reference sequence). Between the trimmed V and J ends, which lost 0 bases and 5 bases, there was a span of 14 bases. There are 15 residues in the CDR3. CDR3: CASSLAVGRGYGYTF. The CDR3 DNA sequence: TGTGCCAGCAGCTTGGCCGTCGGGAGGGGGTATGGCTACACCTTC.

This clone was found once. The chain uses TRBV12-3 or TRBV12-4 and TRBJ1-2; 7 bases line up with TRBD1. The J segment lost 3 bases and the V segment lost 7 bases, leaving 2 bases of the junction unmatched. The CDR3 covers 12 residues. CDR3 sequence: CASKQGYYGYTF. The CDR3 region has the DNA TGTGCCAGCAAACAGGGGTACTATGGCTACACCTTC.

The V call is TRBV9, the J call TRBJ1-3, with D perhaps TRBD1 (6 bases). Between the trimmed V and J ends, which lost 1 base and 2 bases, there was a span of 10 bases. Germline V gives CDR1 SGDLS, CDR2 YYNGEE. The CDR3 covers 15 residues. CDR3 residues: CASSVNRAPGNTIYF. The CDR3, as DNA: TGTGCCAGCAGCGTAAACAGGGCCCCTGGAAACACCATATATTTT.

This clone has just one count. V and J are TRBV19 and TRBJ1-1, with 8 bases identical to TRBD1. The length of the CDR3 is 16 residues. From germline, CDR1 is LNHDA and CDR2 SQIVND (reference sequence). The trim removed 6 bases at V and 3 bases at J, leaving 12 bases unmatched. The CDR3 DNA follows: TGTGCCAGTAGCCCTCTCACGACAGGGGCGTACACTGAAGCTTTCTTT. This sequence encodes CASSPLTTGAYTEAFF. The variable domain in full, with the rest retrieved from reference TRBV19 and TRBJ1-1, is DGGITQSPKYLFRKEGQNVTLSCEQNLNHDAMYWYRQDPGQGLRLIYYSQIVNDFQKGDIAEGYSVSREKKESFPLTVTSAQKNPTAFYLCASSPLTTGAYTEAFFGQGTRLTVV.

The genes are TRBV10-3 and TRBJ2-3; perhaps TRBD2 as D (6 bases). This CDR3 has 15 amino acids. V dropped 0 bases and J dropped 1 base, with 8 bases sitting between them. Germline V lookup: CDR1 ENHRY, CDR2 SYGVKD. For the CDR3, the DNA is TGTGCCATCAGTGAGTCGGGCGGGGGCACAGATACGCAGTATTTT. It translates to CAISESGGGTDTQYF.

To note about this clone: An end of the junction does not agree with germline; a read error may underlie this. The chain recombines TRBV6-2 or TRBV6-3 with TRBJ2-1, with 9 bases lining up with TRBD2. Germline-derived CDR1 and CDR2 are MNHEY and SVGEGT. The CDR3 consists of 12 residues. The CDR3 is CASSYFSGSGIF. Written as DNA, the CDR3 is TGTGCCAGCAGTTACTTTAGCGGGAGTGGGATCTTC.

J is TRBJ1-2 and V is TRBV6-5; D is perhaps TRBD1 (6 bases). CDR1 is MNHEY and CDR2 is SVGAGI in the germline V gene. With 6 bases removed from V and 4 bases from J, the gap between germline ends came to 18 bases. This CDR3 contains 15 residues. The CDR3 nucleotides read TGTGCCAGCAGAAACACGGGGGGGCAGGTCTATGGCTACACCTTC. As protein: CASRNTGGQVYGYTF.

The chain has TRBV5-1 and TRBJ2-3; a possible D gene is TRBD2 (5 bases). V shed 3 bases and J shed 2 bases, with 13 bases lying between them. There are 15 residues in the CDR3. Germline values: CDR1 SGHRS, CDR2 YFSETQ. The CDR3 region has the DNA TGCGCCAGCAGCTCCCGGGAAGGGTACACAGATACGCAGTATTTT. The encoded protein is CASSSREGYTDTQYF.

V is TRBV19 and J is TRBJ1-2, with D possibly matching TRBD1 (5 bases). In germline, CDR1 is LNHDA, CDR2 SQIVND (reference sequence). V gave up 7 bases and J gave up 2 bases, with 23 bases separating them. The CDR3 is 17 amino acids. Written as DNA, the CDR3 is TGTGCCAGTACCCCTCAACTTCTCAGACAGTACAACTATGGCTACACCTTC. It translates to CASTPQLLRQYNYGYTF.

V and J are TRBV12-2 and TRBJ1-4; the table's D call, TRBD1, has no DNA check behind it. TRBV12-2 is a pseudogene. The CDR3 extends over 15 amino acids. The CDR3: CASRGPGSANEKLFF. The CDR3 DNA follows: TGTGCAAGTCGGGGGCCAGGATCGGCTAATGAAAAACTGTTTTTT.

The V call is TRBV3-1 (or the pseudogene TRBV3-2), the J call TRBJ1-1, with D unclear. Trimming left V 3 bases short and J 1 base short, with 15 bases between. The CDR3 is 16 amino acids. Germline values: CDR1 LGHDT, CDR2 YNNKEL (reference sequence). CDR3 amino acids: CASSHGQRAQNTEAFF. CDR3 nucleotide sequence: TGTGCCAGCAGCCACGGCCAGAGGGCCCAGAACACTGAAGCTTTCTTT.

This chain joins TRBV5-1 and TRBJ1-2; 12 bases match TRBD1. The germline V gene has CDR1 SGHRS and CDR2 YFSETQ. Trimming at V came to 0 bases and at J to 8 bases, leaving 8 bases not matched to a gene. CDR3 length: 16 amino acids. CDR3 protein: CASSLAGTGGLSGYTF. The CDR3 DNA is TGCGCCAGCAGCTTGGCTGGGACAGGGGGCTTATCGGGCTACACCTTC.

This clone was observed a single time. V is TRBV6-5 and J is TRBJ2-1; the D gene is possibly TRBD1 (5 bases). The germline CDR1 and CDR2 sequences are MNHEY and SVGAGI. The V gene lost 3 bases and the J gene lost 4 bases, with 7 bases spanning the gap. This CDR3 region has 13 residues. CDR3 nucleotide sequence: TGTGCCAGCAGTTATGACAGTTACAATGAGCAGTTCTTC. Encoded protein: CASSYDSYNEQFF.

This chain links TRBV19 with TRBJ1-3, with D possibly being TRBD1 (6 bases). The V and J ends lost 6 bases and 2 bases respectively, with 11 bases between them. Germline CDR1 LNHDA, CDR2 SQIVND (reference sequence). The CDR3 has 14 residues. CDR3 coding DNA: TGTGCCAGTAGGCACCGGACAGCTGGAAACACCATATATTTT. The encoded protein is CASRHRTAGNTIYF.

This clone was recorded once. The J gene is TRBJ2-5, the V gene TRBV30; TRBD2 aligns across 9 bases. Per the germline V gene, CDR1 is GTSNPN and CDR2 is SVGIG (reference sequence). The length of the CDR3 is 14 residues. V shed 4 bases and J 5 bases; nucleotides not matched to a gene: 8. The CDR3 DNA reads as TGTGCCTGGAAGGTAGCGGGAGAGGGGGAGACCCAGTACTTC. Amino acids: CAWKVAGEGETQYF. Full variable domain (remainder filled in from reference TRBV30 and TRBJ2-5): SQTIHQWPATLVQPVGSPLSLECTVEGTSNPNLYWYRQAAGRGLQLLFYSVGIGQISSEVPQNLSASRPQDRQFILSSKKLLLSDSGFYLCAWKVAGEGETQYFGPGTRLLVL.

The J gene is TRBJ1-1, the V gene TRBV11-3; TRBD1 aligns across 8 bases. CDR1 is SGHNT and CDR2 is YENEEA in the germline V gene. The trim removed 5 bases at V and 3 bases at J, leaving 5 bases unmatched. The CDR3 contains 14 residues. This chain's CDR3 is CASSPGGWDTEAFF. In nucleotides, the CDR3 is TGTGCCAGCAGCCCAGGGGGCTGGGACACTGAAGCTTTCTTT.

This sequence joins TRBV5-1 and TRBJ2-1; 12 nucleotides match TRBD2. CDR1 SGHRS and CDR2 YFSETQ come from the germline V gene. The CDR3 is 15 residues long. V dropped 4 bases and J dropped 9; count of bases not matched to a gene: 8. The CDR3 here is CASSVSSGRAAEQFF. The CDR3 DNA reads TGCGCCAGCAGCGTATCTAGCGGGAGGGCCGCTGAGCAGTTCTTC. Supplemented by reference TRBV5-1 and TRBJ2-1, the full variable domain reads KAGVTQTPRYLIKTRGQQVTLSCSPISGHRSVSWYQQTPGQGLQFLFEYFSETQRNKGNFPGRFSGRQFSNSRSEMNVSTLELGDSALYLCASSVSSGRAAEQFFGPGTRLTVL.